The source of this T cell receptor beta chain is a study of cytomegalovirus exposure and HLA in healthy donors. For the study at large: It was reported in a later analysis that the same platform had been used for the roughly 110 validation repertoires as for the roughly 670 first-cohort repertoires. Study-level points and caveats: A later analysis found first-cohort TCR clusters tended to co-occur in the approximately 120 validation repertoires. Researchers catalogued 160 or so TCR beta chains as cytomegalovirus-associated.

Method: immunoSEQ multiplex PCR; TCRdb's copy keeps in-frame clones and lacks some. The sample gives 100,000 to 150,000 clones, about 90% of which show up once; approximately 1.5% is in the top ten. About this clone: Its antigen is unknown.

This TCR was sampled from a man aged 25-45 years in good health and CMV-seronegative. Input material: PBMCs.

CDR3 in amino acids: CATLSTGWHEQYF. The CDR3 nucleotides read TGTGCCACGTTATCGACAGGGTGGCACGAGCAGTACTTC. The chain combines TRBV10-3 with TRBJ2-7, with TRBD1 matching over 7 bases. The V segment lost 10 bases and the J segment 5 bases; nucleotides outside the gene matches: 11. The CDR3 loop spans 13 amino acids. CDR1 and CDR2 (germline): ENHRY, SYGVKD.